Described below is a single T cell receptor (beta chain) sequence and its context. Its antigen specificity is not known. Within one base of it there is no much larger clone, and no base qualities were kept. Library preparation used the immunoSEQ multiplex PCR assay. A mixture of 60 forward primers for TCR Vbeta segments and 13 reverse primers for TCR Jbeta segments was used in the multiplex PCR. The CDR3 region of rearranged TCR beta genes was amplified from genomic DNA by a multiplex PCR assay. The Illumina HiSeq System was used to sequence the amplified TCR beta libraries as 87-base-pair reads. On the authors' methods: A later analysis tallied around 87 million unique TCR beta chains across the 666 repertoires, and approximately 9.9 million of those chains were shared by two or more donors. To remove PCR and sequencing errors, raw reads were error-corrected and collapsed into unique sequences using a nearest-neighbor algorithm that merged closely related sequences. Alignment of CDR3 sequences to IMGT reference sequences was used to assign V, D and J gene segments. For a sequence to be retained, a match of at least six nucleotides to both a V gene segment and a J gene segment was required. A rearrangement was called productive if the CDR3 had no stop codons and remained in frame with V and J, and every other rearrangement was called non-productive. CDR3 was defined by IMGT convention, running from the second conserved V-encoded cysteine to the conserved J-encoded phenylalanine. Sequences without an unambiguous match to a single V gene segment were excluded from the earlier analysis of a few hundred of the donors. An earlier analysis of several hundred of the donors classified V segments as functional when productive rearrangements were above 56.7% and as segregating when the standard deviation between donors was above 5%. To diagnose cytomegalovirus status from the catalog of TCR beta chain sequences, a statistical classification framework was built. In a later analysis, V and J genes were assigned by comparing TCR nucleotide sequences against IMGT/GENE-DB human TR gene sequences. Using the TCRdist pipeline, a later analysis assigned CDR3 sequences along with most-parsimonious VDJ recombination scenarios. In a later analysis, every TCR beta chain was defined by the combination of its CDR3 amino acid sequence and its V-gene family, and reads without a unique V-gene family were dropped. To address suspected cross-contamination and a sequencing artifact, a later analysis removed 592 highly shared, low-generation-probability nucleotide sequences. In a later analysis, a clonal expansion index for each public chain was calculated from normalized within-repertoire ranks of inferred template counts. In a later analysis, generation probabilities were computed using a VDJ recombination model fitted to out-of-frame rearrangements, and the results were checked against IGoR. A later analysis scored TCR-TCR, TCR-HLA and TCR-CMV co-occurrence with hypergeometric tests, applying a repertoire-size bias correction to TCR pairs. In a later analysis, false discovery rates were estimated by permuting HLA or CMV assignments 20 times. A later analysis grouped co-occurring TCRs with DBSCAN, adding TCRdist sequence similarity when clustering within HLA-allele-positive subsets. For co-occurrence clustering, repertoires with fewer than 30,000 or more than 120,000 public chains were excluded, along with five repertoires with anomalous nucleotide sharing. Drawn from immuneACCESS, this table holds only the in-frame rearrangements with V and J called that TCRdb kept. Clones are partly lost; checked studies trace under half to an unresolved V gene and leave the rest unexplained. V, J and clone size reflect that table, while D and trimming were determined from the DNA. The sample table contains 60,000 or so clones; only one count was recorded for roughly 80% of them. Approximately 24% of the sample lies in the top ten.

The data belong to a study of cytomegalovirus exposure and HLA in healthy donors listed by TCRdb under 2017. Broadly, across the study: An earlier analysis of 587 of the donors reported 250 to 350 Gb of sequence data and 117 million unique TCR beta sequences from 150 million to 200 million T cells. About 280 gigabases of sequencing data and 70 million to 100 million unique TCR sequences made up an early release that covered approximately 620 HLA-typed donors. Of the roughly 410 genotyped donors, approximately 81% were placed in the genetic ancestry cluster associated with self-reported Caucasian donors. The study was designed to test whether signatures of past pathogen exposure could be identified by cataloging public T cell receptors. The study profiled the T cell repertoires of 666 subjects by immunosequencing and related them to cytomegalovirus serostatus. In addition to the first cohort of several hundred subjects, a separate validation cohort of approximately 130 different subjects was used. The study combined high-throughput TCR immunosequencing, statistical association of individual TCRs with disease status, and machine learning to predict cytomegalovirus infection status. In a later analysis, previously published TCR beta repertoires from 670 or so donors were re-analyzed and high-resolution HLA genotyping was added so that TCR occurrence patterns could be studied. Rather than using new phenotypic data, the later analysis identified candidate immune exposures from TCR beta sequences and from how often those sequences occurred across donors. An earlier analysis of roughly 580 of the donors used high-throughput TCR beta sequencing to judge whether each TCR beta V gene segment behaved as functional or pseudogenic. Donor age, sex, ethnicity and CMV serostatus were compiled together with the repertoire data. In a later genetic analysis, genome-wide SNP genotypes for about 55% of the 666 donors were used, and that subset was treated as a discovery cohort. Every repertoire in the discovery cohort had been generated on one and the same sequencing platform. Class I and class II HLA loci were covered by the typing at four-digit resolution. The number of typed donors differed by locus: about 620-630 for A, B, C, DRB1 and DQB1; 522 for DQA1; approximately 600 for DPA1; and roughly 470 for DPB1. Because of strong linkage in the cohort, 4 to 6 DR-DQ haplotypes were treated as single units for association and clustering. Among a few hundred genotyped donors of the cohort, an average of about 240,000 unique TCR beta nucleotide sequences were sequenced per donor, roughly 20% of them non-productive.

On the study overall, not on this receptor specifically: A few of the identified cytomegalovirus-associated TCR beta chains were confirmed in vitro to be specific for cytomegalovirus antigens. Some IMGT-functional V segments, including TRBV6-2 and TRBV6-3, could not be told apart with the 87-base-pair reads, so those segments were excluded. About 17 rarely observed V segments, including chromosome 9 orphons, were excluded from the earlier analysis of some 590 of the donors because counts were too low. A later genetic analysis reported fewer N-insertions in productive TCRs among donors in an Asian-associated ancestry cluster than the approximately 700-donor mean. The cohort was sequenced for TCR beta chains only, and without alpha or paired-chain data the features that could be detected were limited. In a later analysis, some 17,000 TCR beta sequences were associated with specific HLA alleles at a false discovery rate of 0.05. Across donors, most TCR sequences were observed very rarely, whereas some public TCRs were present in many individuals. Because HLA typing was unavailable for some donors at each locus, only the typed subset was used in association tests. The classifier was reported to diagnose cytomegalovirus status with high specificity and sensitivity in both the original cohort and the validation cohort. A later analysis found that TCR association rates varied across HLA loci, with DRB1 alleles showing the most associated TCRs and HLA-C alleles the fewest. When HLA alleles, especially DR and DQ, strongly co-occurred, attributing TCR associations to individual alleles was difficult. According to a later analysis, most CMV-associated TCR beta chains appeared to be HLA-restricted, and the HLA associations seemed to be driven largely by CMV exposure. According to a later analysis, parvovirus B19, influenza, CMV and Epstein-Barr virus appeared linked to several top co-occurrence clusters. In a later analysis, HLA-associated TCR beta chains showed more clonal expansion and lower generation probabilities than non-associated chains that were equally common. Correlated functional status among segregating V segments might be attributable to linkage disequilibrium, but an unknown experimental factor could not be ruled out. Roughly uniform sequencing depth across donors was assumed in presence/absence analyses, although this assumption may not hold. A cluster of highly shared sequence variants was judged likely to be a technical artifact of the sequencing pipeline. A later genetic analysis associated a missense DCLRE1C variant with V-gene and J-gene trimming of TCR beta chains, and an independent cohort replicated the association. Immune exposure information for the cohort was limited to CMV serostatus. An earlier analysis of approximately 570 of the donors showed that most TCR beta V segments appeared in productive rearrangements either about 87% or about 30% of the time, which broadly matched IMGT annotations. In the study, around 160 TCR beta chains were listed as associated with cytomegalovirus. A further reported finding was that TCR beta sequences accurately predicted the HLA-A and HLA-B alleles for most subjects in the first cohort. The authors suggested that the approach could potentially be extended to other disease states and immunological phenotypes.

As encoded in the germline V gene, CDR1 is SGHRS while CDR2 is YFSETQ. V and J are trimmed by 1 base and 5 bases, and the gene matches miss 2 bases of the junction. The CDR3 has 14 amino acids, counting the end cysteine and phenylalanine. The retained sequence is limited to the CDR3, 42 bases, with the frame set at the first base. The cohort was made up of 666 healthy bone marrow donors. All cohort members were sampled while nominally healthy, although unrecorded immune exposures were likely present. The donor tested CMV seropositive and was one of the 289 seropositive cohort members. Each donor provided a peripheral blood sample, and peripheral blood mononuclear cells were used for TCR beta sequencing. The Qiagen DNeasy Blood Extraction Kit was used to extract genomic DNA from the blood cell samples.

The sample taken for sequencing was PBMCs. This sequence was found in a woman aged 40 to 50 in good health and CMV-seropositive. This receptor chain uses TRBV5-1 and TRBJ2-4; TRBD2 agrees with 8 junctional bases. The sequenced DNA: TGCGCCAGCAGCTTGCGGGGGGGCGAAAACATTCAGTACTTC. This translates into CASSLRGGENIQYF.